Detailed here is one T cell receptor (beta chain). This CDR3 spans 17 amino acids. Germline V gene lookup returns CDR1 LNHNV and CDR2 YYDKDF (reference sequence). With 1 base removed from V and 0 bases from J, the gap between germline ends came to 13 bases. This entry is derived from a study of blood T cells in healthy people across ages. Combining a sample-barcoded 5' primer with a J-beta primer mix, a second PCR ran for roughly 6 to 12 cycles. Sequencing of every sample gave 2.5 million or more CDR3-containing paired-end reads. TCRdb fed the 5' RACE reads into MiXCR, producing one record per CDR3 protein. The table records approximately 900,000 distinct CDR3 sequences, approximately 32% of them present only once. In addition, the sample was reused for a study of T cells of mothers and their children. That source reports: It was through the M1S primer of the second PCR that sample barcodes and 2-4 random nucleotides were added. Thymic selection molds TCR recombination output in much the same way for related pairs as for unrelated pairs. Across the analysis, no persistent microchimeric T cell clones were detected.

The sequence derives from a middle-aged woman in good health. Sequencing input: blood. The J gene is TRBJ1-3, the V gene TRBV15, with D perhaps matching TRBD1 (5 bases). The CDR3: CATSRGSRQNSGNTIYF. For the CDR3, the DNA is TGTGCCACCAGCAGAGGATCGAGACAGAACTCTGGAAACACCATATATTTT.